This TCR beta chain was recorded in a study of Ad26.COV2.S vaccination and SARS-CoV-2 variants. Germline V gene data show CDR1 as SGDLS and CDR2 as YYNGEE. This CDR3 contains 17 residues. Trimming removed 5 bases from V and 0 bases from J; junction bases left unmatched: 12. Treatment: roughly 18 received Ad26.COV2.S at low or high dose, single or two shots; roughly 5 received placebo; per-sample allocation not given. At day 63 after the first vaccine or placebo injection, samples were drawn. Assay used: immunoSEQ multiplex PCR; TCRdb lists only in-frame clones, some missing. Here the sample spans about 350,000 clones, around 86% being singletons.

This rearrangement joins TRBV9 to TRBJ2-3; TRBD2 aligns across 7 bases. The sequence came from a person between 18 and 60 years old who received the Ad26.COV2.S COVID-19 vaccine or a placebo. Specimen: peripheral blood, collected in a trial of Ad26.COV2.S vaccine versus placebo. As DNA, the CDR3 is TGTGCCAGCAGTCGAGCTAGGACTAGACGGAGCACAGATACGCAGTATTTT. This encodes CASSRARTRRSTDTQYF.